This T cell receptor (beta chain) was captured in a study of graft-versus-host responses after intestinal transplantation (dated by TCRdb to the early 2020s). Regarding the study in general: Recipients received multivisceral, liver-intestinal, or isolated intestinal transplants. Bulk TCR-beta CDR3 sequencing was used to track graft-versus-host and host-versus-graft alloreactive T cell clones in the graft, circulation and bone marrow after intestinal transplantation. A peak of at least 4% donor T cells among recipient peripheral blood mononuclear cells was the definition used for donor T cell macrochimerism. Alloreactive clones were identified by sequencing pre-transplant mixed lymphocyte reaction products and comparing them with unstimulated pre-transplant donor and recipient T cells. All recipients received anti-thymocyte globulin induction followed by maintenance tacrolimus and steroids for around three years. Samples from a few later patients were sequenced in-house on an Illumina MiSeq with MiXCR processing rather than by the commercial service. A cohort of around 25 intestinal transplant recipients, including one retransplant, was enrolled, and 3 patients lacking pretransplant specimens were excluded. The paper's findings and limits, for the study overall: GvH clones were detected in recipient bone marrow, and some appeared earlier in ileal mucosa or blood, consistent with an intestinal mucosal origin. The conclusions were limited by the relatively low number and heterogeneity of the intestinal transplant patients. In the allografts of patients with donor T cell macrochimerism, GvH to HvG T cell clonal ratios were high. Early after transplant, peak levels of circulating GvH clones were found to be associated with declines in HvG clones.

A remark on this clone: This receptor's antigen is unknown. Per-nucleotide qualities are absent, and no much larger clonotype sits a single base away.

To isolate intraepithelial and lamina propria lymphocytes from graft specimens, dithiothreitol, EDTA incubations and collagenase D digestion were used. Serial intestinal graft biopsy specimens collected up to 600 days after transplant underwent bulk TCR-beta sequencing. Library creation used the immunoSEQ multiplex PCR assay. For most patients, high-throughput TCR-beta CDR3 sequencing of genomic DNA was performed by Adaptive Biotechnologies. On the study's bioinformatics: TCR sequencing data were retrieved from Adaptive's ImmunoSEQ software for some 17 patients, whereas a few other patients were processed with MiXCR and VDJtools. Because the origin of CDR3 nucleotide sequences shared between donor and recipient could not be assigned, those sequences were removed. At least 2-fold expansion over unstimulated cells and a minimum CFSE-low frequency of 0.002% (template counts) or 0.001% (read counts) were required for clones to be classified as alloreactive. Clones detected in sequenced pre-transplant spleen, lymph node, or MLR CFSE-low populations of the donor or recipient were defined as mappable. Cumulative frequency of alloreactive clones was calculated as a percentage of all sequences weighted by copy number. Sourced from immuneACCESS, this table was stored by TCRdb with only in-frame sequences that have V and J called. A share of the clones is absent; for the studies checked, an unresolved V gene accounts for under half, and the remainder has no known explanation. V, J and clone size are taken as reported in that table, and D and trimming were inferred from the DNA itself. This sample gives under 15,000 clones in total; 60% to 75% of them show up just once. 4.3% of the sample goes to the ten largest clones.

Spanning cysteine to phenylalanine, the CDR3 consists of 14 amino acids. Just the 42-base CDR3 DNA is kept, in frame starting at base 1. Based on the germline V gene, the CDR1 and CDR2 sequences are KGHSH and LQKENI. V is reduced by 3 bases and J by 5 bases, leaving a spacing of 13 bases between them. This receptor was taken from a human patient who received an intestinal transplant, so some T cells may come from the graft donor. The sequencing used ileum tissue, collected roughly 5 months after intestinal transplantation. This receptor chain uses TRBV18 and TRBJ1-1; the D gene assignment is ambiguous. The CDR3 reads as follows: CASSPLEERTEAFF. The DNA sequence is TGTGCCAGCTCACCCCTAGAGGAAAGGACTGAAGCTTTCTTT.